Shown below are 13 T cell receptor beta chains from a single sample sequenced in a study of cytomegalovirus exposure and HLA in healthy donors listed by TCRdb under 2017. Libraries were made using the immunoSEQ multiplex PCR assay. For the multiplex PCR, a mixture combining 60 forward primers for TCR Vbeta segments and 13 reverse primers for TCR Jbeta segments was used. TCRdb holds this immuneACCESS table with in-frame rearrangements only. Some clones are missing; in checked studies, unresolved V genes explain under half, and the rest has no known cause. Present in this sample are about 170,000 clones, 70% to 90% of which were seen just once. Of the sample, 2% to 2.5% is held by the ten largest clones. The sample comprised PBMCs. The source of these receptors is a male donor in good health and CMV-seronegative.

J is TRBJ1-1 and V is TRBV10-3, with D possibly TRBD1 on 5 matching bases. Trimming took off 0 bases at V and 4 bases at J, with 18 bases between the two ends. The CDR3 has 17 amino acids. Germline loops: CDR1 ENHRY, CDR2 SYGVKD. CDR3 DNA: TGTGCCATCAGTGAGTCTCAAGGGGTGGGGTCGGTCACTGAAGCTTTCTTT. This sequence encodes CAISESQGVGSVTEAFF.

The V and J genes are TRBV4-3 and TRBJ2-7, with 7 bases aligning to TRBD2. The CDR3 spans 15 residues. The junction had 5 bases not matched to a gene; V was cut back by 1 base and J by 2 bases. The V gene's germline CDR1 is LGHNA and CDR2 YSLEER. The CDR3 is CASSQALAVTYEQYF. In nucleotides, the CDR3 is TGCGCCAGCAGCCAAGCTCTAGCGGTTACCTACGAGCAGTACTTC.

The rearrangement links TRBV19 to TRBJ2-5; TRBD2 agrees at 12 bases. CDR1 LNHDA and CDR2 SQIVND come from the germline V gene (reference sequence). CDR3 length equals 17 residues. The junction had 11 bases not matched to a gene; V was cut back by 4 bases and J by 5 bases. Written as DNA, the CDR3 is TGTGCCAGTAGTACCCTAATCCTAGCGGGAGGGCCTGAGACCCAGTACTTC. Its protein is CASSTLILAGGPETQYF.

This clone came up once. The chain joins TRBV6-5 to TRBJ1-1; 10 bases fit TRBD1. J was trimmed by 4 bases and V by 6 bases; bases with no gene match: 5. In germline, CDR1 is MNHEY, CDR2 SVGAGI. The CDR3 is 14 residues long. DNA for the CDR3: TGTGCCAGCAGCCCCGACAGGGGGCTCACTGAAGCTTTCTTT. It yields the protein CASSPDRGLTEAFF.

This chain joins TRBV7-2 and TRBJ2-7; D is undetermined. V was pared by 0 bases and J by 3 bases, with 9 bases between. The CDR3 is made up of 14 amino acids. Germline loops: CDR1 SGHTA, CDR2 FQGNSA. This CDR3 is CASSLARQIYEQYF. The CDR3 coding sequence is TGTGCCAGCAGCTTAGCCCGACAAATCTACGAGCAGTACTTC.

The V and J genes are TRBV14 and TRBJ2-6; D is possibly TRBD1 (5 bases). Per germline, CDR1 SGHDN and CDR2 FVKESK. The CDR3 has 18 residues. V was cut by 3 bases and J by 0 bases, with 15 bases left in between. CDR3 in DNA: TGTGCCAGCAGCCACCGGTCAGGGATACCCTCTGGGGCCAACGTCCTGACTTTC. It translates to CASSHRSGIPSGANVLTF.

V is TRBV29-1 and J is TRBJ2-5; 10 nucleotides line up with TRBD1. The end of the DNA is better explained by TRBJ2-7, so the J call may be wrong. Germline V CDR1 and CDR2: SQVTM, ANQGSEA. The CDR3 consists of 18 residues. CDR3 DNA sequence: TGCAGCGTTGAATTTTCTGCCCTGGTCGGGACAGGGGTGGACGAGCAGTACTTC. Translating gives CSVEFSALVGTGVDEQYF.

The V gene is TRBV6-6, the J gene TRBJ2-5; TRBD2 matches 13 bases. The germline CDR1 and CDR2 sequences are MNHNY and SVGAGI (reference sequence). With 5 bases clipped from V and 5 bases from J, the junction kept 5 bases outside the gene matches. This CDR3 region has 15 residues. The CDR3 reads CASSATSGGPETQYF. In nucleotides, the CDR3 is TGTGCCAGCAGTGCGACTAGCGGGGGGCCGGAGACCCAGTACTTC.

The rearrangement joins TRBV4-1 to TRBJ2-7; 8 nucleotides agree with TRBD1. The J segment lost 1 base and the V segment lost 5 bases, leaving 4 bases of the junction unmatched. The CDR3 length is 14 residues. CDR1 is MGHRA, CDR2 YSYEKL, per germline. CDR3 protein: CASSSGQASYEQYF. For the CDR3, the DNA is TGCGCCAGCAGCTCGGGACAGGCTTCCTACGAGCAGTACTTC.

The rearrangement uses TRBV28 and TRBJ1-1; TRBD1 aligns across 7 bases. J lost 0 bases, V lost 5 bases, and 6 bases had no gene match. CDR1 MDHEN and CDR2 SYDVKM come from the germline V gene. The CDR3 is made up of 15 amino acids. The DNA for the CDR3 is TGTGCCAGCAGTCCCCCGACAGGGTTGAACACTGAAGCTTTCTTT. Translated, it gives CASSPPTGLNTEAFF. Complete variable domain (other parts from reference TRBV28 and TRBJ1-1): DVKVTQSSRYLVKRTGEKVFLECVQDMDHENMFWYRQDPGLGLRLIYFSYDVKMKEKGDIPEGYSVSREKKERFSLILESASTNQTSMYLCASSPPTGLNTEAFFGQGTRLTVV.

The gene calls are TRBV6-5 and TRBJ1-1; TRBD1 aligns across 7 bases. The ends lost 6 bases at V and 0 bases at J; junction bases unmatched: 4. The CDR3 loop spans 14 amino acids. CDR1 and CDR2 from the germline V gene are MNHEY and SVGAGI. CDR3 DNA sequence: TGTGCCAGCAGACGGGGACAGATGAACACTGAAGCTTTCTTT. It yields the protein CASRRGQMNTEAFF.

This clone was seen only once. The chain combines TRBV12-2 with TRBJ2-3; the D segment call TRBD2 is taken from the table without a DNA check. TRBV12-2 has pseudogene status. This CDR3 is 16 amino acids long. The CDR3 region is CASRFDVAGGPRTQYF. Written as DNA, the CDR3 is TGTGCAAGTCGCTTCGATGTAGCGGGGGGGCCGCGTACGCAGTATTTT.

This clone was observed a handful of times. The chain recombines TRBV4-1 with TRBJ2-5, with D perhaps matching TRBD1 (5 bases). The V gene's germline CDR1 is MGHRA and CDR2 YSYEKL. This CDR3 is 15 amino acids long. V was clipped by 0 bases and J by 2 bases, with 10 bases between them. The CDR3 protein is CASSQDFQGQETQYF. The CDR3 DNA reads TGCGCCAGCAGCCAAGATTTCCAGGGACAAGAGACCCAGTACTTC.